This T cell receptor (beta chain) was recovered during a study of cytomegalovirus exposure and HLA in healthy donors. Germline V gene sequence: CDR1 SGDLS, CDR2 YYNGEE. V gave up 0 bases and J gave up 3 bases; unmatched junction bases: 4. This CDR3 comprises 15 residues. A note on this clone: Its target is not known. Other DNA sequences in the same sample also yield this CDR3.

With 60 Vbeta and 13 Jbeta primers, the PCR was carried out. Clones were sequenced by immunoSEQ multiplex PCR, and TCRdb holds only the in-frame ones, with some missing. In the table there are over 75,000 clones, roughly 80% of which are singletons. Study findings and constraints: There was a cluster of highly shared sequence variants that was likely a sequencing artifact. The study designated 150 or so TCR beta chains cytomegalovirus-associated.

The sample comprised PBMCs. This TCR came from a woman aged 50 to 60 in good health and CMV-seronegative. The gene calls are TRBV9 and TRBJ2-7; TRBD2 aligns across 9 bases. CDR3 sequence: CASSVGAGGGYEQYF. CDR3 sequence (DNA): TGTGCCAGCAGCGTAGGGGCGGGAGGGGGCTACGAGCAGTACTTC.